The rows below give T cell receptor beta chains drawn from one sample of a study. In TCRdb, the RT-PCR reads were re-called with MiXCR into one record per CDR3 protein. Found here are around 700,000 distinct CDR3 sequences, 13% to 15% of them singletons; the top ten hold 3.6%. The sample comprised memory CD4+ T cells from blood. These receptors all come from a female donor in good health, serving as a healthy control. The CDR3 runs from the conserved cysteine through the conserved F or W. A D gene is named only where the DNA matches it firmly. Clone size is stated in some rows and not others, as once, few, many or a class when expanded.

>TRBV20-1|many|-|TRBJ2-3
TGCAGTGCTCCTTTGGGCGGCTACACAGATACGCAGTATTTT
CSAPLGGYTDTQYF
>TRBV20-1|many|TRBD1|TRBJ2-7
TGCAGTGGATCCGACAGGGTCTCCTACGAGCAGTACTTC
CSGSDRVSYEQYF
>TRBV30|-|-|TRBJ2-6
TGTGCCTGGGTTGGACTCTCTGGGGCCAACGTCCTGACTTTC
CAWVGLSGANVLTF
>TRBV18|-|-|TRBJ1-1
TGTGCCAGCTCACCTACCATCGCAGGAGAGACTGAAGCTTTCTTT
CASSPTIAGETEAFF
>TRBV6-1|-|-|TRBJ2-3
TGTGCCAGCAGTGAGAGGCGTTCCCCCACAGATACGCAGTATTTT
CASSERRSPTDTQYF
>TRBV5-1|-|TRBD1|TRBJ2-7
TGCGCCAGCAGCTTAGGACAGGGTGAAGAGCAGTACTTC
CASSLGQGEEQYF
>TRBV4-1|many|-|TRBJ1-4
TGCGCCAGCAGCATGGGCGTAAAGGAAAAACTGTTTTTT
CASSMGVKEKLFF
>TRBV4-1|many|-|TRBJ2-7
TGCGCCAGCAGCCAAGGAGACGGTTACTCCTACGAGCAGTACTTC
CASSQGDGYSYEQYF
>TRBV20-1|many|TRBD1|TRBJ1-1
TGCAGTGCTAGGTTCTCGACAGGGGGGAAGGAAGCTTTCTTT
CSARFSTGGKEAFF
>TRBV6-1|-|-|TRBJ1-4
TGTGCCAGCAGCCAACAGGGAGGCGGGAATGAAAAACTGTTTTTT
CASSQQGGGNEKLFF
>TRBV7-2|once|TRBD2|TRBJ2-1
TGTGCCAGCAGCGGACATCCACTAGCGGGGGCGACCTACAATGAGCAGTTCTTC
CASSGHPLAGATYNEQFF
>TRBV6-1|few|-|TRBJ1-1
TGTGCCAGCAGTGAAAAGGCGGGTCGCGAAGCTTTCTTT
CASSEKAGREAFF
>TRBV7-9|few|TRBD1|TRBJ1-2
TGTGCCAGCAGCTCCGAGAGGACAGGGGAAGGATATGGCTACACCTTC
CASSSERTGEGYGYTF
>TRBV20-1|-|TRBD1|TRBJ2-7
TGCAGTGCACAAAAGAGACAGGGGGCGAACGAGCAGTACTTC
CSAQKRQGANEQYF
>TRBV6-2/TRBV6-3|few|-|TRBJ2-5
TGTGCCAGTGCCTATGGGGAGACCCAGTACTTC
CASAYGETQYF